The next 25 T cell receptor beta chains were all read from a single sample in a study of blood T cell repertoires in COVID-19. Method: immunoSEQ multiplex PCR; TCRdb's copy keeps in-frame clones and lacks some. The sample lists 200,000 or so clones; about 79% were seen once. The specimen was peripheral blood. The receptors come from a man aged 35-49 years who had recovered from COVID-19.

In DNA, the CDR3 is TGTGCCTGCTACAGGGGGGGTCTTCAATCTGGAAACACCATATATTTT. Encoded protein: CACYRGGLQSGNTIYF. This rearrangement joins TRBV30 to TRBJ1-3, with 8 bases fitting TRBD1. The CDR3 runs to 16 residues. Losses at the gene ends were 6 bases for V and 1 base for J; bases not matched to a gene: 11. Germline CDR1 is GTSNPN and CDR2 is SVGIG (reference sequence).

The V gene is TRBV5-6, the J gene TRBJ2-7, with 9 bases aligning to TRBD1. This CDR3 contains 15 residues. V was clipped by 3 bases and J by 3 bases; unmatched bases: 7. CDR1 and CDR2 from the germline V gene are SGHDT and YYEEEE. The CDR3 nucleotides read TGTGCCAGCAGCTCCCGGGACAGGGAGTACTACGAGCAGTACTTC. Residues: CASSSRDREYYEQYF. Supplemented by reference TRBV5-6 and TRBJ2-7, the full variable domain reads DAGVTQSPTHLIKTRGQQVTLRCSPKSGHDTVSWYQQALGQGPQFIFQYYEEEERQRGNFPDRFSGHQFPNYSSELNVNALLLGDSALYLCASSSRDREYYEQYFGPGTRLTVT.

This clone appeared a single time. The gene calls are TRBV9 and TRBJ2-7; the D is unclear. This CDR3 is built from 15 residues. Trimming stripped 1 base from V and 2 bases from J, with 13 bases between. Germline V gene lookup returns CDR1 SGDLS and CDR2 YYNGEE. CDR3 loop: CASSVNPGYTYEQYF. The CDR3 nucleotides read TGTGCCAGCAGCGTAAATCCAGGCTATACCTACGAGCAGTACTTC.

Only one count was recorded for this clone. V is TRBV5-4 and J is TRBJ2-2; 9 bases fit TRBD2. The CDR3 covers 17 residues. The trim removed 4 bases at V and 0 bases at J, leaving 7 bases unmatched. Germline-derived CDR1 and CDR2 are SGHNT and YYREEE (reference sequence). The CDR3 nucleotides are TGTGCCAGCAGCACCCTAGCGGGACTCCCGAACACCGGGGAGCTGTTTTTT. It translates to CASSTLAGLPNTGELFF.

This chain uses TRBV5-1 with TRBJ1-2; TRBD1 aligns across 7 bases. Germline V CDR1 and CDR2: SGHRS, YFSETQ. This CDR3 has 16 amino acids. The trim removed 0 bases at V and 2 bases at J, leaving 7 bases unmatched. CDR3 residues: CASSLGGDRTNYGYTF. CDR3 nucleotides: TGCGCCAGCAGCTTGGGAGGGGACAGAACAAACTATGGCTACACCTTC.

This chain connects TRBV30 to TRBJ2-6; no definite D call. V was trimmed by 2 bases and J by 4 bases, leaving 6 bases between them. The CDR3 has 13 residues. Germline loops: CDR1 GTSNPN, CDR2 SVGIG (reference sequence). Here the CDR3 reads CAWSSTGANVLTF. The DNA of the CDR3 is TGTGCCTGGAGTTCGACAGGGGCCAACGTCCTGACTTTC.

The V and J genes are TRBV18 and TRBJ2-2, with 8 bases fitting TRBD2. The CDR3 runs 16 residues. V was pared by 3 bases and J by 0 bases, with 3 bases of the junction left unmatched. Germline V gives CDR1 KGHSH, CDR2 LQKENI. CDR3 region: CASSPPGLANTGELFF. CDR3 sequence (DNA): TGTGCCAGCTCACCCCCGGGACTAGCGAACACCGGGGAGCTGTTTTTT.

The chain uses TRBV7-2 and TRBJ2-3, with 8 bases aligning to TRBD1. V lost 5 bases and J lost 0; bases outside the gene matches: 4. Germline CDR1 and CDR2: SGHTA and FQGNSA. The CDR3 runs to 15 residues. This chain's CDR3 is CASSRQGLSTDTQYF. The CDR3 DNA is TGTGCCAGCAGCAGACAGGGGTTGAGCACAGATACGCAGTATTTT. The variable domain in full, completed from reference TRBV7-2 and TRBJ2-3, reads GAGVSQSPSNKVTEKGKDVELRCDPISGHTALYWYRQSLGQGLEFLIYFQGNSAPDKSGLPSDRFSAERTGGSVSTLTIQRTQQEDSAVYLCASSRQGLSTDTQYFGPGTRLTVL.

In its sample, this clone was seen a few times. The gene calls are TRBV5-4 and TRBJ1-1, with TRBD1 matching over 8 bases. CDR3 length: 13 residues. The germline V gene has CDR1 SGHNT and CDR2 YYREEE (reference sequence). The V gene end was trimmed by 5 bases and the J gene end by 4 bases; junction bases not matched to a gene: 4. The CDR3 spells CASRQDRVTEAFF. DNA of the CDR3: TGTGCCAGCAGGCAGGACAGGGTCACTGAAGCTTTCTTT.

This chain connects TRBV30 to TRBJ1-1, with TRBD1 matching 8 bases. The CDR3 covers 13 residues. The germline CDR1 and CDR2 sequences are GTSNPN and SVGIG (reference sequence). The ends lost 8 bases at V and 4 bases at J; junction bases unmatched: 9. CDR3 DNA sequence: TGTGCCAGACAGGGGAGGACGGCCACTGAAGCTTTCTTT. Translating it yields CARQGRTATEAFF.

This chain connects TRBV10-3 to TRBJ2-7; TRBD1 aligns across 7 bases. There are 13 residues in the CDR3. Per the germline V gene, CDR1 is ENHRY and CDR2 is SYGVKD. The junction had 2 bases not matched to a gene; V was cut back by 6 bases and J by 0 bases. The CDR3 sequence is CAIRGDSSYEQYF. CDR3 DNA sequence: TGTGCCATCAGGGGGGACAGCTCCTACGAGCAGTACTTC.

J is TRBJ2-1 and V is TRBV11-2; D not resolved. Looked up from germline, CDR1 is SGHAT and CDR2 is FQNNGV. V lost 5 bases, J lost 0 bases, and 8 bases lay in between. The CDR3 contains 14 residues. The CDR3 DNA follows: TGTGCCAGCAGCACATCGGGCTCCTACAATGAGCAGTTCTTC. Its translation is CASSTSGSYNEQFF.

The chain has TRBV14 and TRBJ1-1, with D uncertain. This CDR3 contains 13 residues. Trimming shortened V by 6 bases and J by 0 bases, and 8 bases separated the two germline ends. Germline V gives CDR1 SGHDN, CDR2 FVKESK. In DNA, the CDR3 is TGTGCCAGCAGACTCACCCTGAACACTGAAGCTTTCTTT. Residues: CASRLTLNTEAFF.

This clone was detected once. The gene calls are TRBV5-6 and TRBJ2-7; D gene unclear. Germline V gene sequence: CDR1 SGHDT, CDR2 YYEEEE. The CDR3 is 14 residues long. The germline V and J ends were trimmed by 2 bases and 3 bases, with 12 bases remaining between them. This chain's CDR3 is CASSFWSGGYEQYF. The CDR3, as DNA: TGTGCCAGCAGCTTCTGGTCGGGTGGCTACGAGCAGTACTTC.

This chain joins TRBV3-1 (or the pseudogene TRBV3-2) and TRBJ1-2; 8 bases are shared with TRBD1. Germline V CDR1 and CDR2: LGHDT, YNNKEL (reference sequence). With 0 bases clipped from V and 6 bases from J, the junction kept 3 bases outside the gene matches. The CDR3 contains 14 residues. The CDR3, as DNA: TGTGCCAGCAGCCAAGATGGACAGGGAAATGGCTACACCTTC. It yields the protein CASSQDGQGNGYTF.

The chain uses TRBV18 and TRBJ1-2; D may be TRBD1 (6 bases). The V and J ends lost 3 bases and 7 bases respectively, with 12 bases between them. Germline lookup yields CDR1 KGHSH and CDR2 LQKENI. The CDR3 is made up of 13 amino acids. The CDR3, as DNA: TGTGCCAGCTCACCTAGGACAGAGACTGGCTACACCTTC. Protein: CASSPRTETGYTF.

The chain employs TRBV27 and TRBJ2-7; weak D call: TRBD2 (5 bases). Trimming cost V 2 bases and J 7 bases, with 9 bases left between them. Germline V gene data show CDR1 as MNHEY and CDR2 as SMNVEV (reference sequence). The CDR3 spans 12 residues. The CDR3 nucleotides read TGTGCCAGCAGTTTACGGGGTTCAGAGCAGTACTTC. Protein product: CASSLRGSEQYF.

The sample holds one count of this clone. The CDR3 DNA sequence: TGTGCCTGGAGTGTGCTTAGCGTGGATCAGCCCCAGCATTTT. It is translated as CAWSVLSVDQPQHF. The chain carries TRBV30 and TRBJ1-5; no clear D gene. CDR1 and CDR2 (germline): GTSNPN, SVGIG (reference sequence). The length of the CDR3 is 14 residues. The germline V and J ends were trimmed by 0 bases and 5 bases, with 11 bases remaining between them.

This rearrangement joins TRBV6-5 to TRBJ2-7, with a possible D match to TRBD1 (6 bases). Looked up from germline, CDR1 is MNHEY and CDR2 is SVGAGI. CDR3 length: 13 amino acids. Deletions cut 5 bases from V and 2 bases from J, with 10 bases between. CDR3 protein: CASSRTVTYEQYF. Here the CDR3 DNA reads TGTGCCAGCAGTAGGACAGTAACCTACGAGCAGTACTTC.

The chain recombines TRBV5-1 with TRBJ1-1; 11 bases align to TRBD1. This CDR3 region has 17 residues. CDR1 is SGHRS, CDR2 YFSETQ, per germline. V was pared by 4 bases and J by 4 bases, with 12 bases of the junction left unmatched. The CDR3 bases are TGCGCCAGCAGCCTCTATGGTGGGGGACAGGGGGGCACTGAAGCTTTCTTT. Translated, it gives CASSLYGGGQGGTEAFF.

V is TRBV7-8 and J is TRBJ1-5; D unclear. Deletions cut 0 bases from V and 6 bases from J, with 6 bases between. The CDR3 length is 13 residues. Germline CDR1 SGHVS, CDR2 FQNEAQ. CDR3 DNA: TGTGCCAGCAGCTTAGCGCGGGTTCAGCCCCAGCATTTT. Protein product: CASSLARVQPQHF.

The V call is TRBV6-2 or TRBV6-3, the J call TRBJ1-1, with no clear D. Germline-derived CDR1 and CDR2 are MNHEY and SVGEGT. Between the trimmed V and J ends, which lost 0 bases and 5 bases, there was a span of 10 bases. This CDR3 region has 14 residues. CDR3 residues: CASSYSSGRTEAFF. The CDR3 region has the DNA TGTGCCAGCAGTTACTCGTCAGGTCGGACTGAAGCTTTCTTT.

This clone has just a few counts. This chain links TRBV7-6 with TRBJ2-7; D possibly corresponds to TRBD2 (6 bases). CDR1 is SGHVS and CDR2 is FNYEAQ in the germline V gene. The CDR3 loop spans 16 amino acids. V lost 1 base, J lost 0 bases, and 13 bases lay in between. In nucleotides, the CDR3 is TGTGCCAGCAGCTTAGAGGGTGGCGGGGCCTCCTACGAGCAGTACTTC. Its protein is CASSLEGGGASYEQYF.

The chain couples TRBV18 to TRBJ2-7; perhaps TRBD2 as D (5 bases). The V end was cut by 2 bases, the J end by 5 bases, with 13 bases between. The CDR3 has 14 amino acids. From germline, CDR1 is KGHSH and CDR2 LQKENI. CDR3 DNA: TGTGCCAGCTCACCAGGTTGGCTAGCAGACGAGCAGTACTTC. Its translation: CASSPGWLADEQYF.

J is TRBJ2-3 and V is TRBV30, with 13 bases fitting TRBD2. Germline V lookup: CDR1 GTSNPN, CDR2 SVGIG (reference sequence). V was pared by 2 bases and J by 2 bases, with 4 bases of the junction left unmatched. The CDR3 consists of 16 residues. In DNA, the CDR3 is TGTGCCTGGAGTCCCGGGACTAGCGGGAACACAGATACGCAGTATTTT. Its translation: CAWSPGTSGNTDTQYF.